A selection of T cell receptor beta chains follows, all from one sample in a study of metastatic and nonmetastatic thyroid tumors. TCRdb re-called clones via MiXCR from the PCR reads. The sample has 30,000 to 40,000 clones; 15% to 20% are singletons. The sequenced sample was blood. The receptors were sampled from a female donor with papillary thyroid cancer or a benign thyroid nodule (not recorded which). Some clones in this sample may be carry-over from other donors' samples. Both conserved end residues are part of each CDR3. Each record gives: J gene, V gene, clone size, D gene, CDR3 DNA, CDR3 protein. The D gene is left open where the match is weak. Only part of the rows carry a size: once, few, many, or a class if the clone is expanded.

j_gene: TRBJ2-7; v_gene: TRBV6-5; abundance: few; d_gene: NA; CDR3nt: TGTGCCAGCAGTTACTCAGGACAGACCTACGAGCAGTACTTC; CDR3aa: CASSYSGQTYEQYF
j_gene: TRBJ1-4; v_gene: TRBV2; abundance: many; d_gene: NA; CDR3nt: TGTGCCAGCAGTGAGGGACTTTCTAATGAAAAACTGTTTTTT; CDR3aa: CASSEGLSNEKLFF
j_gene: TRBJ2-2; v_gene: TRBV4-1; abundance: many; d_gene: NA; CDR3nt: TGCGCCAGCAGGTTATCAGGGACTTCTACCGGGGAGCTGTTTTTT; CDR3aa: CASRLSGTSTGELFF
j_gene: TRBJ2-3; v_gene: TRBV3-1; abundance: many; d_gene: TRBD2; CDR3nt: TGTGCCAGCAGCCCAGGTCTAGCGGGAGCAGATACGCAGTATTTT; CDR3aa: CASSPGLAGADTQYF
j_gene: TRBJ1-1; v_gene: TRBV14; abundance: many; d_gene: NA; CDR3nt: TGTGCCAGCAGCCAGGGGATTGGAACTGAAGCTTTCTTT; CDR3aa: CASSQGIGTEAFF
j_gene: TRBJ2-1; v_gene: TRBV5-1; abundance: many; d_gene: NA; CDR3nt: TGCGCCAGCAGCTTGGCAGGGTATGAGCAGTTCTTC; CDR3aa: CASSLAGYEQFF
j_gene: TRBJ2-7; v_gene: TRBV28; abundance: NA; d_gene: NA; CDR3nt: TGTGCCAGCAGCGGGGGACGCAGCTCCTACGAGCAGTACTTC; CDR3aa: CASSGGRSSYEQYF
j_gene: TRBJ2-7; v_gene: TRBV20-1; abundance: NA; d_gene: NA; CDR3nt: TGCAGTGCTAGGCGGGACTTCTACGAGCAGTACTTC; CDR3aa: CSARRDFYEQYF
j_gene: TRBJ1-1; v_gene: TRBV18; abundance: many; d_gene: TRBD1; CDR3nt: TGTGCCAGCTCACCAGATACAGGGGCAAACACTGAAGCTTTCTTT; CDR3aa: CASSPDTGANTEAFF
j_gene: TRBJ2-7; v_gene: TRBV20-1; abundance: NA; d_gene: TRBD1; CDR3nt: TGCAGTGCTACTATGACAGGGTTTAGGTACGAGCAGTACTTC; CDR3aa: CSATMTGFRYEQYF
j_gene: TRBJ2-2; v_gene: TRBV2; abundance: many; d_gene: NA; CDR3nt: TGTGCCAGCAGTCAGAACGAGGTGGGGGAGCTGTTTTTT; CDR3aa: CASSQNEVGELFF
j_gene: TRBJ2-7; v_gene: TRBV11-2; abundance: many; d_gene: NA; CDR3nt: TGTGCCAGCAGCTTGGACATCTCCTACGAGCAGTACTTC; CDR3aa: CASSLDISYEQYF
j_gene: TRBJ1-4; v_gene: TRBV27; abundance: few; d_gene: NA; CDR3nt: TGTGCCAGCAGTTTTACGTCGTGGGGGCTTGGAAAACTGTTTTTT; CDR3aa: CASSFTSWGLGKLFF
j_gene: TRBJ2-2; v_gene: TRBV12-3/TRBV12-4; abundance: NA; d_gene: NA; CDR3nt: TGTGCCAGCAGTTTCCAGGACGGGGAGCTGTTTTTT; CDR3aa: CASSFQDGELFF
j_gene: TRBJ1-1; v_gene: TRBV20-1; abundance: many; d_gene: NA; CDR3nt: TGCAGTGCTAGAGATGGGGGAGGCTTATTGAACACTGAAGCTTTCTTT; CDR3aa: CSARDGGGLLNTEAFF
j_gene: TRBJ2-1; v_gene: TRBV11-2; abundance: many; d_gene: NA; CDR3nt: TGTGCCAGCAGCTTACACGTCGGCTCCTACAATGAGCAGTTCTTC; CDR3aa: CASSLHVGSYNEQFF
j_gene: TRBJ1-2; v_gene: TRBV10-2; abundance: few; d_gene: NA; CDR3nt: TGCGCCAGCAGTGAGAGTCGCGTTGGAACGGGCGGCTACACCTTC; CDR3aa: CASSESRVGTGGYTF
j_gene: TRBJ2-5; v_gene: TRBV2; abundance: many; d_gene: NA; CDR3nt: TGTGCCAGCACTGAAAGTATAGGGCAAGAGACCCAGTACTTC; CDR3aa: CASTESIGQETQYF
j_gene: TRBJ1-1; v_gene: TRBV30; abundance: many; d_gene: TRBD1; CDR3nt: TGTGCCTGGAGTGTATGGGGACAGGGGGCGAACACTGAAGCTTTCTTT; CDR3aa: CAWSVWGQGANTEAFF
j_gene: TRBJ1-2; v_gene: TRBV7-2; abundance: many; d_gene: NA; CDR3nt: TGTGCCAGCAGCTTAGTAGCGGTTAACTATGGCTACACCTTC; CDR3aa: CASSLVAVNYGYTF
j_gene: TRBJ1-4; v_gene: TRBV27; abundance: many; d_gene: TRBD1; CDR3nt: TGTGCCAGCAGTAACAGGGGGCGCTTAGAAAAACTGTTTTTT; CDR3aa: CASSNRGRLEKLFF
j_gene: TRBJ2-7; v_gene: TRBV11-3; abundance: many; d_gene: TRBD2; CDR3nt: TGTGCCAGCAGCTACCCCGGGACTAGCGGGACGTACGAGCAGTACTTC; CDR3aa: CASSYPGTSGTYEQYF
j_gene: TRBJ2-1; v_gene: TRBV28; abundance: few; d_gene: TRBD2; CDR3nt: TGTGCCAGCAGTCCACGACTAGCGGTATATTCCTACAACGAGCAGTTCTTC; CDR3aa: CASSPRLAVYSYNEQFF
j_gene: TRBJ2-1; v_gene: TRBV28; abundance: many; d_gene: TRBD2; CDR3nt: TGCGCCAGCAGTTTAAGGCTTACTAGCGGGACACTGTTGGACAATGAGCAGTTCTTC; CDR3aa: CASSLRLTSGTLLDNEQFF
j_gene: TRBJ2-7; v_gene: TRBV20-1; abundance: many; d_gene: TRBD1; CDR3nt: TGCAGTGCTATGGACAGGGGGGACTTACTACTATACGAGCAGTACTTC; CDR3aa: CSAMDRGDLLLYEQYF
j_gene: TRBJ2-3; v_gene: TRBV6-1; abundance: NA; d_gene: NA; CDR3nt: TGTGCCAGCAGTACAACCCAGACAGGTACAGATACTCAGTATTTT; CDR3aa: CASSTTQTGTDTQYF
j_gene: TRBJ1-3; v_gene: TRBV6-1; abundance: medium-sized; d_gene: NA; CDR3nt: TGTGCCAGCAGCCAGACAGGTAGAAACACCATATATTTT; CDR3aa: CASSQTGRNTIYF
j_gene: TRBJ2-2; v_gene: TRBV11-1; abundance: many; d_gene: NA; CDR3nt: TGTGCCAGCAGCTTTGGGGAGTTGTGGGGCGCCGGGGAGCTGTTTTTT; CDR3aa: CASSFGELWGAGELFF
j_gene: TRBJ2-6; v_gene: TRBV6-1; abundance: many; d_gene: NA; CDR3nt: TGTGCCAGCAGAAAGGGACTCACTAGCTCTGGGGCCAACGTCCTGACTTTC; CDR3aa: CASRKGLTSSGANVLTF
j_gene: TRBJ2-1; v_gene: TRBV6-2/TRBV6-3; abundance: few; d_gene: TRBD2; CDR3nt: TGTGCCAGCAGTAGACTAGCGGGAGGATTCGAGCAGTTCTTC; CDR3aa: CASSRLAGGFEQFF
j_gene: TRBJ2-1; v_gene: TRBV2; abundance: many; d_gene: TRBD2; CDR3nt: TGTGCCCTAGCGGACCTCTACAATGAGCAGTTCTTC; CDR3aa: CALADLYNEQFF
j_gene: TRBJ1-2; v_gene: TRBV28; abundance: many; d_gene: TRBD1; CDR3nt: TGTGCCAGCAGCCTTCGGGACAGCCTCTATGGCTACACCTTC; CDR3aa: CASSLRDSLYGYTF
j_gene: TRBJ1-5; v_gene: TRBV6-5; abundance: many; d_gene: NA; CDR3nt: TGTGCCAGCAGTTACTCGAGGGGATCTACTCAGCCCCAGCATTTT; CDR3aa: CASSYSRGSTQPQHF
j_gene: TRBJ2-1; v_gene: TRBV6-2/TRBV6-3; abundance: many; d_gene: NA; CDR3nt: TGTGCCAGCAGACCTATAGCGGAACCCTACAATGAGCAGTTCTTC; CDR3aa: CASRPIAEPYNEQFF
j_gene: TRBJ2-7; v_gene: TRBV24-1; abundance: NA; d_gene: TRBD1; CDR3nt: TGTGCCACCAGAAGAGGGCAGGGGGAGTACGAGCAGTACTTC; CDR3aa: CATRRGQGEYEQYF
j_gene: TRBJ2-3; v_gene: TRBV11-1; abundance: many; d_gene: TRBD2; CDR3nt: TGTGCCAGCAGCTTAGGTTATAGCGGGAGCACAGATACGCAGTATTTT; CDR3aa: CASSLGYSGSTDTQYF
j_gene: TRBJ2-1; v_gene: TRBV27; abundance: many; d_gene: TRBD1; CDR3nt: TGTGCCAGCAATAAGGACAGGCTTGGGAATGAGCAGTTCTTC; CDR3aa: CASNKDRLGNEQFF
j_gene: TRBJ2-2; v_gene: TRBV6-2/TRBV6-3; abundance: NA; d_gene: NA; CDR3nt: TGTGCCAGCAGTTACTCGCTTGGTGGTGGTGACACCGGGGAGCTGTTTTTT; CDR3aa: CASSYSLGGGDTGELFF
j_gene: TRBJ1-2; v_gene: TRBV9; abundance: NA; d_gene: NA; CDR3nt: TGTGCCAGCAGCGTAGGGAGGACAGAAAAATATGGCTACACCTTC; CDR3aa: CASSVGRTEKYGYTF
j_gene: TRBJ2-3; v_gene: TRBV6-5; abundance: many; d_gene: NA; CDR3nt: TGTGCCAGCAGTTACTCTGGCTCGTTAGCGGAGACAGATACGCAGTATTTT; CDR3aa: CASSYSGSLAETDTQYF
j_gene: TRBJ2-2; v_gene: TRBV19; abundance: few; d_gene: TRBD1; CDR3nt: TGTGCCAGTAGTCCTTCGGGACAGGGGACCGGGGAGCTGTTTTTT; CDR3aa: CASSPSGQGTGELFF
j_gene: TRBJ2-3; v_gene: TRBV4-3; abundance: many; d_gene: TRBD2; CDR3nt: TGCGCCAGCAGCCAGACAGCGGGAGGTGCCCCAGATACGCAGTATTTT; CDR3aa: CASSQTAGGAPDTQYF
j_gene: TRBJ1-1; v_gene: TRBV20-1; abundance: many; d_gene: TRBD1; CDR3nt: TGCAGTGCAACCGACAGGGGGTATGAAGCTTTCTTT; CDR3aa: CSATDRGYEAFF
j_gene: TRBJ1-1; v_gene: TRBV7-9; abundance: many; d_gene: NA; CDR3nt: TGTGCCAGCCGGAGGGGGGGAGGTTTAAACACTGAAGCTTTCTTT; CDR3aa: CASRRGGGLNTEAFF
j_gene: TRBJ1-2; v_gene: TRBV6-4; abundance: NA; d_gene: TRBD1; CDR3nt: TGTGCCAGCAGTCTTCCGGGACAGGGTTTTCTGTTCGGCTACACCTTC; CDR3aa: CASSLPGQGFLFGYTF
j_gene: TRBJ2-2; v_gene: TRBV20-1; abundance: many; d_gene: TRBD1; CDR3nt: TGCAGTGCTCCAAGACAGGGCTCGAACACCGGGGAGCTGTTTTTT; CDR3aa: CSAPRQGSNTGELFF
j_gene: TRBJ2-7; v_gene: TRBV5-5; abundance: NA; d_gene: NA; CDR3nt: TGTGCCAGCACCCCTTGGACTGGTTCCTGCGAGCAGTACTTC; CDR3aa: CASTPWTGSCEQYF
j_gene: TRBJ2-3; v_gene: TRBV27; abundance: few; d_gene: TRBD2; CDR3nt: TGTGCCAGCTCCCCCGTGTGTAGCGGGCCCACAGATACGCAGTATTTT; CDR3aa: CASSPVCSGPTDTQYF
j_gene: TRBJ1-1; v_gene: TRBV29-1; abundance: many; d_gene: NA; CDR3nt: TGCAGCGTTGGGAGTCAGATGAACACTGAAGCTTTCTTT; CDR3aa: CSVGSQMNTEAFF
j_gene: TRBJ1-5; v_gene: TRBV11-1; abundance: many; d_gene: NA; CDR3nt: TGTGCCAGCAGCACCGGGGGAGCCGGGGGGTATAGCAATCAGCCCCAGCATTTT; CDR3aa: CASSTGGAGGYSNQPQHF
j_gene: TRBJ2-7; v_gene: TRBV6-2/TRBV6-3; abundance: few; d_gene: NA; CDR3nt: TGTGCCAGCAGTTACCGGGACATGCCCCGCGAGCAGTACTTC; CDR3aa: CASSYRDMPREQYF
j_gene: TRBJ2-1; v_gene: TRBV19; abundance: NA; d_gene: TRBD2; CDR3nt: TGTGCCAGTAGTATACTAGCGGGAGGTTATCAAAATGAGCAGTTCTTC; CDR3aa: CASSILAGGYQNEQFF
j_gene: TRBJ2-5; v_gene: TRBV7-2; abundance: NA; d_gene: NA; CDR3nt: TGTGCCAGCAGCTTATCCGGCAGCCAAGAGACCCAGTACTTC; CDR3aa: CASSLSGSQETQYF
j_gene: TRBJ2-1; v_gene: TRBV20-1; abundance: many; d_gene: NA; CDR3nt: TGCAGTGCTTCTAGCAGGCGGTACAATGAGCAGTTCTTC; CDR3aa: CSASSRRYNEQFF
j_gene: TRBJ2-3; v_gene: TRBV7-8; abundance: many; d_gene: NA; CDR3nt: TGTGCCAGCAGCTTAGCGCTGGCGGGAACAGATACGCAGTATTTT; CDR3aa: CASSLALAGTDTQYF